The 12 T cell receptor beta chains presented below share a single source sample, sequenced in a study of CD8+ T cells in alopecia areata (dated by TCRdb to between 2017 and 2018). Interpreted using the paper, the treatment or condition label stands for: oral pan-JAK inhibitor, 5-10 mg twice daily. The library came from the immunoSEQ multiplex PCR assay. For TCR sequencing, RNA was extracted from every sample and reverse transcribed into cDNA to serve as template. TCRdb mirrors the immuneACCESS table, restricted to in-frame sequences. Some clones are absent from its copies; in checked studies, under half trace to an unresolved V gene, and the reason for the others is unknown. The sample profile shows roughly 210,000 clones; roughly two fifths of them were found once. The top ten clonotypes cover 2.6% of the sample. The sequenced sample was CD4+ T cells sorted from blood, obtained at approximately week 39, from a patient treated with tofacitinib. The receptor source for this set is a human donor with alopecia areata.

This CDR3 is CASSEAGYLNQPQHF. In nucleotides, the CDR3 is TGTGCCAGCAGTGAAGCAGGGTACCTCAATCAGCCCCAGCATTTT. The chain joins TRBV25-1 to TRBJ1-5; TRBD1 might be the D (5 bases). CDR3 length equals 15 residues. Germline lookup yields CDR1 MGHDK and CDR2 SYGVNS. V lost 2 bases and J lost 3, with 11 bases in between.

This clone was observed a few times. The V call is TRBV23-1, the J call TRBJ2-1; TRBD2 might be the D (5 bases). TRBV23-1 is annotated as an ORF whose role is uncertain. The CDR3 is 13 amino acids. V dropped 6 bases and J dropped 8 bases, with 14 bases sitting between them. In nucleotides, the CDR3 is TGCGCCAGCAGCCGAAGGAGGTTGTATGAGCAGTTCTTC. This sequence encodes CASSRRRLYEQFF.

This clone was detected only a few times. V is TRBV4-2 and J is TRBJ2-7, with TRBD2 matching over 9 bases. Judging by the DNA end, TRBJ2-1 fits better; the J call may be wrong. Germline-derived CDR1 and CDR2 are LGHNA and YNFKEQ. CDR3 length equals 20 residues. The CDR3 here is CASSQDPGLAVITSYNEQFF. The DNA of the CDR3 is TGTGCCAGCAGCCAAGATCCGGGACTAGCAGTTATAACCTCCTACAATGAGCAGTTCTTC.

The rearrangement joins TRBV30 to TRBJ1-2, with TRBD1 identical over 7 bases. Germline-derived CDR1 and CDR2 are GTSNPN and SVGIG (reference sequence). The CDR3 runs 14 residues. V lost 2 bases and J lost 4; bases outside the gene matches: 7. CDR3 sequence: CAWSRSGGPYGYTF. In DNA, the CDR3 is TGTGCCTGGAGTCGATCAGGGGGACCCTATGGCTACACCTTC.

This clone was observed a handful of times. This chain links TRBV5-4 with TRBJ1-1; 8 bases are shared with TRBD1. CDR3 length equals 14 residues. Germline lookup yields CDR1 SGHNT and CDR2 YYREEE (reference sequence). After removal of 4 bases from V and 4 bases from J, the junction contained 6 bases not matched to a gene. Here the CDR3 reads CASSLRTGSTEAFF. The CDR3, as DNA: TGTGCCAGCAGCCTGAGGACAGGGTCCACTGAAGCTTTCTTT.

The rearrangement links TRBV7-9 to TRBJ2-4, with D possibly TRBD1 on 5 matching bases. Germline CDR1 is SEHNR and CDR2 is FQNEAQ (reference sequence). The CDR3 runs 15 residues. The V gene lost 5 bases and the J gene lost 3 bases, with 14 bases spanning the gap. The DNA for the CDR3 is TGTGCCAGCAGCCGGACAACAGGCCACAAAAACATTCAGTACTTC. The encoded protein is CASSRTTGHKNIQYF. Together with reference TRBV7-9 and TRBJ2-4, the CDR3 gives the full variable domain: DTGVSQNPRHKITKRGQNVTFRCDPISEHNRLYWYRQTLGQGPEFLTYFQNEAQLEKSRLLSDRFSAERPKGSFSTLEIQRTEQGDSAMYLCASSRTTGHKNIQYFGAGTRLSVL.

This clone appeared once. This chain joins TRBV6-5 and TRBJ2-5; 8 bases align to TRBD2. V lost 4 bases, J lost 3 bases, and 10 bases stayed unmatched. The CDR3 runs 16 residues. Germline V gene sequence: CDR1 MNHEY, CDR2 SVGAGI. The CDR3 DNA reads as TGTGCCAGCAGTTTCGATCCGTTGCGGGAGGAAGAGACCCAGTACTTC. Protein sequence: CASSFDPLREEETQYF.

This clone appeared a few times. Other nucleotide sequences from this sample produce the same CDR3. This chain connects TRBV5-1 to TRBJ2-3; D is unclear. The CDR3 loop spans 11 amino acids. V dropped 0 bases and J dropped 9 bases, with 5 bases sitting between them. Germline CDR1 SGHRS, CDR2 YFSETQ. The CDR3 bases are TGCGCCAGCAGCTTGGAAGGGACGCAGTATTTT. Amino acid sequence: CASSLEGTQYF.

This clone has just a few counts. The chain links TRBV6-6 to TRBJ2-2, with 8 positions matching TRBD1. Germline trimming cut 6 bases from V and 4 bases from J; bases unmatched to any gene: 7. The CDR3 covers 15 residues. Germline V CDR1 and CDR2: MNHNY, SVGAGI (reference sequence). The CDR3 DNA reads TGTGCCAGCAGCCCCAACGACAGGGGCACCGGGGAGCTGTTTTTT. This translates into CASSPNDRGTGELFF.

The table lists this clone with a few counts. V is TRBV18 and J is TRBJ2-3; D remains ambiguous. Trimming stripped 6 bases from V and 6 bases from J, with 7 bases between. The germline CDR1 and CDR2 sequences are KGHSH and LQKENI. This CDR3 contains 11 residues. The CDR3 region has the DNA TGTGCCAGCTCGCCGGTTGATACGCAGTATTTT. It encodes CASSPVDTQYF.

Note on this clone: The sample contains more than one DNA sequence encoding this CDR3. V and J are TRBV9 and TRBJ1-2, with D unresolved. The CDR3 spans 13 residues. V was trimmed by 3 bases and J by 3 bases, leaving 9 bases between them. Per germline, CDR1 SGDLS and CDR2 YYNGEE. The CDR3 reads CASSGRADYGYTF. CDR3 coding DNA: TGTGCCAGCAGCGGTCGTGCGGACTATGGCTACACCTTC.

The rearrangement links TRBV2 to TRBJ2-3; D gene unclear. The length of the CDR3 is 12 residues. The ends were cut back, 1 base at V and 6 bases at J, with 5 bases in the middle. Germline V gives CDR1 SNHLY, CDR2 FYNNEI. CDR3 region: CASSEVKDTQYF. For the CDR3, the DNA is TGTGCCAGCAGTGAAGTGAAGGATACGCAGTATTTT. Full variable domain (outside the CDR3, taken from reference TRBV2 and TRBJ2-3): EPEVTQTPSHQVTQMGQEVILRCVPISNHLYFYWYRQILGQKVEFLVSFYNNEISEKSEIFDDQFSVERPDGSNFTLKIRSTKLEDSAMYFCASSEVKDTQYFGPGTRLTVL.